Listed below are T cell receptor beta chains from one sample, sequenced in a study of blood T cell repertoires in COVID-19. The data were produced by immunoSEQ multiplex PCR, yet TCRdb's version contains in-frame clones alone and is incomplete. In the table there are 150,000 to 200,000 clones, about four fifths of which are singletons. What was sequenced was peripheral blood. Receptors were obtained from a man in his sixties with active or convalescent COVID-19. Each CDR3 is given with its conserved first and last residue. D genes are given only for firm matches. Not all rows give a size; the values are once, few, many and, for expanded clones, a class.

TRBJ2-1,TRBV27,TRBD2,once,TGTGCCAGCAGTTTCCAAGGACTAGCGGAGGGCAATGAGCAGTTCTTC,CASSFQGLAEGNEQFF
TRBJ2-7,TRBV7-6,TRBD1,NA,TGTGCCAGCAGCGCAATACAGGGGGCCCTCTCCTACGAGCAGTACTTC,CASSAIQGALSYEQYF
TRBJ1-1,TRBV6-6,NA,NA,TGTGCCAGCTGTCCTGAGATGAACACTGAAGCTTTCTTT,CASCPEMNTEAFF
TRBJ2-7,TRBV6-6,TRBD2,NA,TGTGCCAGCAGTAACAGACTAGCGGGAGGGTACGAGCAGTACTTC,CASSNRLAGGYEQYF
TRBJ2-3,TRBV7-3,NA,NA,TGTGCCAGCAGCCGGGGGTCTCAGACGGATACGCAGTATTTT,CASSRGSQTDTQYF
TRBJ1-6,TRBV28,TRBD1,NA,TGTGCCAGCAGACTTCGGACAGGGAATTCACCCCTCCACTTT,CASRLRTGNSPLHF
TRBJ2-7,TRBV4-2,TRBD1,once,TGTGCCAGCAGGGGACAGGGGGGGTACGAGCAGTACTTC,CASRGQGGYEQYF
TRBJ2-1,TRBV19,TRBD2,NA,TGTGCCAGTAGGACCGGGACTAGCGAGTCAATGAAGCAGTTCTTC,CASRTGTSESMKQFF
TRBJ2-2,TRBV18,TRBD1,NA,TGTGCCAGCTCACCACCGGGACAGGGATATTCCGGGGAGCTGTTTTTT,CASSPPGQGYSGELFF
TRBJ1-2,TRBV6-6,NA,many,TGTGCCGTACTCGGGACTCTCAACTATGGCTACACCTTC,CAVLGTLNYGYTF
TRBJ2-5,TRBV15,NA,NA,TGTGCCACCAGCAGAGATCAGGCAGGGATCCAAGAGACCCAGTACTTC,CATSRDQAGIQETQYF
TRBJ1-4,TRBV6-5,TRBD1,NA,TGTGCCAGCAGGTGGACAGGGGCTACTAATGAAAAACTGTTTTTT,CASRWTGATNEKLFF
TRBJ1-5,TRBV7-2,TRBD1,NA,TGTGCCAGCAGCACACAGGGGAATTTGAATCAGCCCCAGCATTTT,CASSTQGNLNQPQHF
TRBJ2-7,TRBV5-4,TRBD1,NA,TGTGCCAGCAGCTTGCCGGGACAGTCCTACGAGCAGTACTTC,CASSLPGQSYEQYF
TRBJ1-2,TRBV19,TRBD1,NA,TGTGCCAGTACTACAGGGGTAGAATATGGCTACACCTTC,CASTTGVEYGYTF
TRBJ2-5,TRBV13,NA,NA,TGTGCCAGCAGCCCTAGCCCCCAAGAGACCCAGTACTTC,CASSPSPQETQYF
TRBJ2-3,TRBV5-1,NA,NA,TGCGCCAGCAGCTTGGCCCGGGCAGGGATGAGCACAGATACGCAGTATTTT,CASSLARAGMSTDTQYF
TRBJ1-1,TRBV6-5,NA,NA,TGTGCCAGCAGTTACTCGAGGGCCGGCAGTAACACTGAAGCTTTCTTT,CASSYSRAGSNTEAFF
TRBJ1-1,TRBV6-5,NA,NA,TGTGCCACCAAGACACAGCCGAACACTGAAGCTTTCTTT,CATKTQPNTEAFF
TRBJ1-1,TRBV24-1,TRBD1,NA,TGTGCCACCTACGACAGGGGCGCTTCGAGTACTACTGAAGCTTTCTTT,CATYDRGASSTTEAFF
TRBJ2-2,TRBV7-2,TRBD1,few,TGTGCCAGCAGCTTAGGGACAGGGGCCACCGGGGAGCTGTTTTTT,CASSLGTGATGELFF
TRBJ1-2,TRBV18,NA,NA,TGTGCCAGCTCACCAGAGGAGGGGAACTATGGCTACACCTTC,CASSPEEGNYGYTF
TRBJ2-2,TRBV5-5,TRBD1,NA,TGTGCCAGCAGCGAAACAGGGGCCTCCACCGGGGAGCTGTTTTTT,CASSETGASTGELFF
TRBJ1-4,TRBV5-1,NA,NA,TGCGCCAGCAGCGTTGGCCCGGGGGGGGCAACTAATGAAAAACTGTTTTTT,CASSVGPGGATNEKLFF
TRBJ1-3,TRBV12-3/TRBV12-4,TRBD1,NA,TGTGCCAGCAGTAGGGACAGTGGAAACACCATATATTTT,CASSRDSGNTIYF
TRBJ2-5,TRBV2,TRBD2,NA,TGTGCCAGCAGGGGGGCTAGCGGGAGTCAAGAGACCCAGTACTTC,CASRGASGSQETQYF
TRBJ1-1,TRBV6-2/TRBV6-3,NA,NA,TGTGCCAGCAGTTACACCACAGGGAACACTGAAGCTTTCTTT,CASSYTTGNTEAFF
TRBJ2-7,TRBV18,NA,NA,TGTGCCAGCTCACCAGCGTCCGCTTCGAGGGACGAGCAGTACTTC,CASSPASASRDEQYF
TRBJ1-5,TRBV5-1,NA,NA,TGCGCCAGCAGCTTGGACAACCCAAGCAATCAGCCCCAGCATTTT,CASSLDNPSNQPQHF
TRBJ1-1,TRBV7-2,TRBD1,NA,TGTGCCAGCAGCCGGGACAGGGGTACTGAAGCTTTCTTT,CASSRDRGTEAFF